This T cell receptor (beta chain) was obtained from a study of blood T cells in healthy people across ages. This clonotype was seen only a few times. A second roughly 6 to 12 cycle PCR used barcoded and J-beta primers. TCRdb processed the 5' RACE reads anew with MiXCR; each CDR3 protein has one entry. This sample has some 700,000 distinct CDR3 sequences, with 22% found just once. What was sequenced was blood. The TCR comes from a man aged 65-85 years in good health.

CDR3 DNA sequence: TGTGCCAGCAGCCAAAGGCGGGAGTATTTGCCGACAGATACGCAGTATTTT. It is translated as CASSQRREYLPTDTQYF. This chain joins TRBV3-1 and TRBJ2-3; 7 bases are a match to TRBD2. The CDR3 loop spans 17 amino acids. V shed 2 bases and J 3 bases; nucleotides not matched to a gene: 11. Germline loops: CDR1 LGHDT, CDR2 YNNKEL (reference sequence).